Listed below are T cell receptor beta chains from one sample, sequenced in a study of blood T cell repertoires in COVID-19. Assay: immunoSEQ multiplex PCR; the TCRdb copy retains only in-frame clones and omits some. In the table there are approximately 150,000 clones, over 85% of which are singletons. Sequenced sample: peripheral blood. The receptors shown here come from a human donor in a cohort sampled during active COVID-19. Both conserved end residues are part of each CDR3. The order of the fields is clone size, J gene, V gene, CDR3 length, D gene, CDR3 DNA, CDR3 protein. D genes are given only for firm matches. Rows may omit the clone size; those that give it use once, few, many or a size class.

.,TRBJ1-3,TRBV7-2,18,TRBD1,TGTGCCAGCAGCTTAGAGACAGGGGGATCCTTCTCTGGAAACACCATATATTTT,CASSLETGGSFSGNTIYF
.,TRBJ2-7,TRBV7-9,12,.,TGTGCCAGCAGCCCAGGGGCCTACGAGCAGTACTTC,CASSPGAYEQYF
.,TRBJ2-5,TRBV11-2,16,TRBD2,TGTGCCAGCAGCCAAAAAATAGCGGGGGGGCAAGAGACCCAGTACTTC,CASSQKIAGGQETQYF
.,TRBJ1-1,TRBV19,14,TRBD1,TGTGCCAGTAGTAGGAGCGGGACAGGTACTGAAGCTTTCTTT,CASSRSGTGTEAFF
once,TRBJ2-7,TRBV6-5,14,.,TGTGCCAGCAGTTTAACCGACAGCTCCTACGAGCAGTACTTC,CASSLTDSSYEQYF
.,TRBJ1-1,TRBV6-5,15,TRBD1,TGTGCCAGCAGCCTATCAGGGGGCGGCTACACTGAAGCTTTCTTT,CASSLSGGGYTEAFF
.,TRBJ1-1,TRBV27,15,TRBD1,TGTGCCAGCAGTCGACAGGGGGCCCCGAACACTGAAGCTTTCTTT,CASSRQGAPNTEAFF
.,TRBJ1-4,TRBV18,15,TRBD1,TGTGCCAGCTCCCTCACAGGGGGGATGAATGAAAAACTGTTTTTT,CASSLTGGMNEKLFF
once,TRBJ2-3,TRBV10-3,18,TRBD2,TGTGCCATCAGTCGTCGGGCGGGGGGCACCACTAGCACAGATACGCAGTATTTT,CAISRRAGGTTSTDTQYF
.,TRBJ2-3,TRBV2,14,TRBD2,TGTGCCAGCAGTGTACGGGGGGGCGAAGATACGCAGTATTTT,CASSVRGGEDTQYF
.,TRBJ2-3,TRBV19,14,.,TGTGCCAGTAGTCGCGGGACCGAGATAGATACGCAGTATTTT,CASSRGTEIDTQYF
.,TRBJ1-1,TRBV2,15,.,TGTGCCAGCAGTGAAGGGGTCAGGGTAAGGCCTGAAGCTTTCTTT,CASSEGVRVRPEAFF
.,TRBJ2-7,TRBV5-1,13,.,TGCGCCAGCAGCGTTCAGGGCTCCTACGAGCAGTACTTC,CASSVQGSYEQYF
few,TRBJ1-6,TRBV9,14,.,TGTGCCAGCAGCGCTACACCAGGGAATTCACCCCTCCACTTT,CASSATPGNSPLHF
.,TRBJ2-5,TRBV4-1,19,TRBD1,TGCGCCAGCAGCCAACGCATGGGGGTCTCAGGGACAGAGCAAGAGACCCAGTACTTC,CASSQRMGVSGTEQETQYF
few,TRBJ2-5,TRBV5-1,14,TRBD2,TGCGCCAGCAGTCGCGGACTAGCTCAGGAGACCCAGTACTTC,CASSRGLAQETQYF
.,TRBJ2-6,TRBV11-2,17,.,TGTGCCAGCAGCTTAGGGGCAGGGGTCCCTGGGGCCAACGTCCTGACTTTC,CASSLGAGVPGANVLTF
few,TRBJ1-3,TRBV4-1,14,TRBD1,TGCGCCAGCAGCCACGGACAGGGTACGGACACCATATATTTT,CASSHGQGTDTIYF
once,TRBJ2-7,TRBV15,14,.,TGTGCCACCAGCAGCTACCCTACCAACTACGAGCAGTACTTC,CATSSYPTNYEQYF
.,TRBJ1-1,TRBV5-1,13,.,TGCGCCAGCAGCTCCCAGGCGAACACTGAAGCTTTCTTT,CASSSQANTEAFF
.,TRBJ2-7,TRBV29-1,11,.,TGCAGCGTTGGGGGAGTGGGCGAGCAGTACTTC,CSVGGVGEQYF
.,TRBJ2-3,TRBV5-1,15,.,TGCGCCAGCAGCTTGGGCGGTAGCCTCGCAGATACGCAGTATTTT,CASSLGGSLADTQYF
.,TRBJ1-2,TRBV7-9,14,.,TGTGCCAGCAGCTTAGATAACTTCCTCTATGGCTACACCTTC,CASSLDNFLYGYTF
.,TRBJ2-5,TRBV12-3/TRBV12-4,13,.,TGTGCCAGCAGTTACAGGGGGGGTGAGACCCAGTACTTC,CASSYRGGETQYF
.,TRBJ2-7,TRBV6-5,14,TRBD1,TGTGCCAGCAGTCTCCAGGGGGCCGAGTACGAGCAGTACTTC,CASSLQGAEYEQYF
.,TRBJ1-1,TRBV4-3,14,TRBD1,TGCGCCAGCAGTCCTGACAGGGGATTCACTGAAGCTTTCTTT,CASSPDRGFTEAFF
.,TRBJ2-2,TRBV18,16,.,TGTGCCAGCTCACCTACCAGACTGGACTTCGGTGGGGAGCTGTTTTTT,CASSPTRLDFGGELFF
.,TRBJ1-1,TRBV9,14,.,TGTGCCAGCAGCGTAGCCCCGACTAACACTGAAGCTTTCTTT,CASSVAPTNTEAFF
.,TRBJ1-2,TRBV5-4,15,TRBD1,TGTGCCAGCAGCTTGGAAACGGGACAGCACTATGGCTACACCTTC,CASSLETGQHYGYTF
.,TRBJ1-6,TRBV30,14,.,TGTGCCTGGACAAAGGGGGGGTATAATTCACCCCTCCACTTT,CAWTKGGYNSPLHF
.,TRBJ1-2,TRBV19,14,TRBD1,TGTGCCACCAATTCGGGACAGGGGGCGAATGGCTACACCTTC,CATNSGQGANGYTF
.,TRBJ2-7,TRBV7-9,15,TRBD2,TGTGCCAGCAGCTTTAGCGGGGGGCTCTCCTACGAGCAGTACTTC,CASSFSGGLSYEQYF
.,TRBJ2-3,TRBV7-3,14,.,TGTGCCAGCAGCGTCGGAGGGGACCCAGATACGCAGTATTTT,CASSVGGDPDTQYF
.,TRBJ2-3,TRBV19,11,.,TGTGCCAGTAGCTCGGGGTATACGCAGTATTTT,CASSSGYTQYF
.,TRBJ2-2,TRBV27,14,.,TGTGCCAGCAGGAAACAGTGGGTCACCGGGGAGCTGTTTTTT,CASRKQWVTGELFF
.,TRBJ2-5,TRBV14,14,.,TGTGCCAGCAGCCGATTAACAGGGTTAGAGACCCAGTACTTC,CASSRLTGLETQYF
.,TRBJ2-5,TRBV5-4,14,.,TGTGCCAGCAGCCCTAGGGAGGGGGGGGAGACCCAGTACTTC,CASSPREGGETQYF
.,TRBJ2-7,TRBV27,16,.,TGTGCCAGCAGAGCGTCGGCCGGCAACCGGAGGTACGAGCAGTACTTC,CASRASAGNRRYEQYF
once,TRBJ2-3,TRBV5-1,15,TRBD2,TGCGCCAGCAGCGACGGGGGGGCCAGTTTGGATACGCAGTATTTT,CASSDGGASLDTQYF
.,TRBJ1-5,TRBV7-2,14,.,TGTGCCAGCAGCTTCAACCGACAGTCCGAAGCCCAGCATTTT,CASSFNRQSEAQHF
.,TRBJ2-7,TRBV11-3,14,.,TGTGCCAGCAGCTTAGCGGCAGGGACATCGGAGCAGTACTTC,CASSLAAGTSEQYF
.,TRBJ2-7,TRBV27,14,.,TGTGCCAGCAGTTTTGGGCAGGCCTCCTACGAGCAGTACTTC,CASSFGQASYEQYF
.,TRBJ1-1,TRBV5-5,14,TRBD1,TGTGCCAGCAGCCCCGGACAGGGAAGGACTGAAGCTTTCTTT,CASSPGQGRTEAFF